These 29 T cell receptor beta chains share one sample of origin, sequenced in a study of T cells after somatic rescue of genetic block. Repertoires were generated with immunoSEQ multiplex PCR, while TCRdb's copy carries only in-frame clones and drops some. The table shows about 67,000 clones, with approximately 90% occurring only once. The sample consisted of peripheral blood mononuclear cells (PBMCs). The receptors originated from a man aged 40-55 years.

V usage is TRBV9 and J usage is TRBJ2-7; 10 bases are shared with TRBD1. Germline CDR1 is SGDLS and CDR2 is YYNGEE. The J segment lost 0 bases and the V segment lost 3 bases, leaving 9 bases of the junction unmatched. CDR3 length: 17 amino acids. The CDR3 protein is CASSETDRGASSYEQYF. The CDR3 nucleotides are TGTGCCAGCAGCGAGACGGACAGGGGGGCGAGCTCCTACGAGCAGTACTTC.

The V gene is TRBV11-2, the J gene TRBJ2-7; D is perhaps TRBD2 (6 bases). V was pared by 5 bases and J by 2 bases, with 13 bases between. The CDR3 is made up of 14 amino acids. Germline V gene sequence: CDR1 SGHAT, CDR2 FQNNGV. The DNA for the CDR3 is TGTGCCAGCAGCCCTATCCCGGGGGCCTACGAGCAGTACTTC. Protein product: CASSPIPGAYEQYF.

V gene TRBV29-1 combines with J gene TRBJ2-7; 11 bases align to TRBD1. The CDR3 extends over 14 amino acids. V lost 6 bases, J lost 2 bases, and 6 bases stayed unmatched. Germline values: CDR1 SQVTM, CDR2 ANQGSEA. The CDR3 nucleotides read TGCAGCGTGGTCCCGGGACAGGGGGCCTACGAGCAGTACTTC. Translating it yields CSVVPGQGAYEQYF.

This chain connects TRBV7-9 to TRBJ2-3, with TRBD2 identical over 8 bases. CDR3 length: 16 amino acids. Germline V gives CDR1 SEHNR, CDR2 FQNEAQ (reference sequence). The trim removed 5 bases at V and 5 bases at J, leaving 12 bases unmatched. The CDR3 DNA follows: TGTGCCAGCAGCCTCCTACTACCGGGAGGGTTAGATACGCAGTATTTT. Protein sequence: CASSLLLPGGLDTQYF.

The chain has TRBV25-1 and TRBJ2-2; 14 positions match TRBD2. CDR1 and CDR2 (germline): MGHDK, SYGVNS. J gave up 4 bases and V 3 bases, and 7 bases lay outside the gene matches. The CDR3 is 18 amino acids. The DNA for the CDR3 is TGTGCCAGCAGTGATCGACTAGCGGGAGGGCCGGGCACCGGGGAGCTGTTTTTT. Its protein is CASSDRLAGGPGTGELFF.

The chain combines TRBV6-6 with TRBJ2-7; 11 nucleotides line up with TRBD1. Germline-derived CDR1 and CDR2 are MNHNY and SVGAGI (reference sequence). The V gene end was trimmed by 6 bases and the J gene end by 1 base; junction bases not matched to a gene: 5. CDR3 length equals 15 residues. The CDR3 reads CASSRTGGESYEQYF. Written as DNA, the CDR3 is TGTGCCAGCAGCAGGACAGGGGGCGAATCCTACGAGCAGTACTTC.

This clone was detected only a few times. The chain joins TRBV2 to TRBJ2-2, with D tentatively TRBD2 (5 bases). The CDR3 totals 13 residues. The V end was cut by 6 bases, the J end by 4 bases, with 9 bases between. CDR1 and CDR2 (germline): SNHLY, FYNNEI. DNA for the CDR3: TGTGCCAGCAGGCCCCGGGGCACCGGGGAGCTGTTTTTT. Its translation: CASRPRGTGELFF.

J is TRBJ2-5 and V is TRBV2; D is possibly TRBD1 (6 bases). The CDR3 loop spans 14 amino acids. Germline CDR1 and CDR2: SNHLY and FYNNEI. V lost 2 bases and J lost 4, with 11 bases in between. CDR3 DNA sequence: TGTGCCAGCAGTGAACAGGGGAGTCGAGAGACCCAGTACTTC. It yields the protein CASSEQGSRETQYF.

V usage is TRBV11-2 and J usage is TRBJ1-1; TRBD1 is a possible D gene (5 bases). Germline CDR1 and CDR2: SGHAT and FQNNGV. The germline V and J ends were trimmed by 6 bases and 0 bases, with 17 bases remaining between them. The CDR3 totals 16 residues. CDR3 nucleotide sequence: TGTGCCAGCAGGTCGAATCAGGGATCCCTGAACACTGAAGCTTTCTTT. This codes for CASRSNQGSLNTEAFF.

The chain carries TRBV4-1 and TRBJ1-1; D perhaps matches TRBD1 (6 bases). Germline lookup yields CDR1 MGHRA and CDR2 YSYEKL. The CDR3 runs to 15 residues. Trimming removed 1 base at V and 0 bases at J, with 9 bases between. CDR3 coding DNA: TGCGCCAGCAGCCAAGGGACAGTTGTGAACACTGAAGCTTTCTTT. Translated, it gives CASSQGTVVNTEAFF.

This clone was seen a handful of times. V usage is TRBV6-5 and J usage is TRBJ1-1, with TRBD1 identical over 10 bases. The CDR3 sequence is 15 residues long. CDR1 and CDR2 from the germline V gene are MNHEY and SVGAGI. The trim removed 5 bases at V and 3 bases at J, leaving 6 bases unmatched. This chain's CDR3 is CASSRDRGLDTEAFF. The CDR3 bases are TGTGCCAGCAGTCGAGACAGGGGGCTGGACACTGAAGCTTTCTTT.

The chain uses TRBV18 and TRBJ1-5, with D unclear. Trimming shortened V by 3 bases and J by 3 bases, and 12 bases separated the two germline ends. From germline, CDR1 is KGHSH and CDR2 LQKENI. This CDR3 region has 15 residues. CDR3 DNA: TGTGCCAGCTCACCGGGCTTCGGAGTCAATCAGCCCCAGCATTTT. Residues: CASSPGFGVNQPQHF.

This chain uses TRBV27 with TRBJ1-5; D might be TRBD1 (5 bases). The CDR3 has 12 residues. Germline assignment: CDR1 MNHEY and CDR2 SMNVEV (reference sequence). Trimming cost V 8 bases and J 4 bases, with 9 bases left between them. CDR3 residues: CASAAGNQPQHF. The CDR3 region has the DNA TGTGCCAGCGCGGCAGGGAATCAGCCCCAGCATTTT.

This rearrangement joins TRBV2 to TRBJ2-5; D is unresolved. The germline gives CDR1 SNHLY, CDR2 FYNNEI. Trimming pared 2 bases from V and 5 bases from J, leaving 9 bases between. CDR3 length: 13 amino acids. Here the CDR3 DNA reads TGTGCCAGCAGTGAACTCGTGAGGGAGACCCAGTACTTC. Amino acids: CASSELVRETQYF.

The chain has TRBV5-1 and TRBJ2-7; D possibly corresponds to TRBD2 (6 bases). Trimming shortened V by 5 bases and J by 0 bases, and 15 bases separated the two germline ends. From germline, CDR1 is SGHRS and CDR2 YFSETQ. The CDR3 runs to 15 residues. DNA of the CDR3: TGCGCCAGCAGGTATACGGGAGACATCTCCTACGAGCAGTACTTC. As protein: CASRYTGDISYEQYF.

The gene calls are TRBV27 and TRBJ2-5; D not certain. Looked up from germline, CDR1 is MNHEY and CDR2 is SMNVEV (reference sequence). Between the trimmed V and J ends, which lost 2 bases and 4 bases, there was a span of 2 bases. The CDR3 is 11 amino acids. The CDR3: CASSLTETQYF. The CDR3 DNA sequence: TGTGCCAGCAGTTTAACAGAGACCCAGTACTTC.

The V gene is TRBV7-9, the J gene TRBJ2-7, with TRBD2 as a possible D gene (5 bases). V gave up 5 bases and J gave up 7 bases, with 15 bases separating them. CDR1 and CDR2 (germline): SEHNR, FQNEAQ (reference sequence). This CDR3 has 13 residues. CDR3 nucleotide sequence: TGTGCCAGCAGCCGGCTGGTGGAGGCTGAGCAGTACTTC. The encoded protein is CASSRLVEAEQYF.

CDR3 bases: TGTGCCAGCAGTGAATCTTCAGGGACAGGGGCTGGAAACACCATATATTTT. As protein: CASSESSGTGAGNTIYF. This chain joins TRBV25-1 and TRBJ1-3; 10 bases are shared with TRBD1. V was pared by 1 base and J by 2 bases, with 5 bases of the junction left unmatched. Germline values: CDR1 MGHDK, CDR2 SYGVNS. CDR3 length equals 17 residues.

V gene TRBV4-3 combines with J gene TRBJ2-5; 9 bases are shared with TRBD1. Losses at the gene ends were 0 bases for V and 6 bases for J; bases not matched to a gene: 2. Germline V gene lookup returns CDR1 LGHNA and CDR2 YSLEER. The CDR3 totals 14 residues. The CDR3 DNA reads TGCGCCAGCAGCCAAGATACAGGGGGCCAGACCCAGTACTTC. It yields the protein CASSQDTGGQTQYF.

This clone is a singleton in its sample. V and J are TRBV9 and TRBJ2-1; TRBD2 matches at 7 bases. J gave up 4 bases and V 7 bases, and 14 bases lay outside the gene matches. CDR3 length equals 16 residues. CDR1 is SGDLS, CDR2 YYNGEE, per germline. In nucleotides, the CDR3 is TGTGCCAGCGCCCGAGAGGGGCGGGGGACTTACAATGAGCAGTTCTTC. Translating it yields CASAREGRGTYNEQFF. Looking up the rest from reference TRBV9 and TRBJ2-1 gives the full variable domain: DSGVTQTPKHLITATGQRVTLRCSPRSGDLSVYWYQQSLDQGLQFLIQYYNGEERAKGNILERFSAQQFPDLHSELNLSSLELGDSALYFCASAREGRGTYNEQFFGPGTRLTVL.

The chain recombines TRBV2 with TRBJ2-3; weak D call: TRBD2 (5 bases). CDR1 is SNHLY and CDR2 is FYNNEI in the germline V gene. Trimming pared 3 bases from V and 7 bases from J, leaving 11 bases between. The CDR3 spans 13 residues. The CDR3 protein is CASSEDGIHTQYF. CDR3 sequence (DNA): TGTGCCAGCAGTGAGGACGGGATACATACGCAGTATTTT.

This clone was counted only a few times. V and J are TRBV25-1 and TRBJ1-6, with D maybe TRBD1 (6 bases). The CDR3 runs to 13 residues. V lost 5 bases and J lost 9, with 11 bases in between. The germline V gene encodes CDR1 MGHDK and CDR2 SYGVNS. The CDR3 loop is CASSRRGSSPLHF. The CDR3 nucleotides are TGTGCCAGCAGTCGAAGGGGGAGTTCACCCCTCCACTTT.

As concerns this clone: A read error may produce the germline difference seen at one junction end. The rearrangement links TRBV14 to TRBJ2-7, with 7 bases that match TRBD2. This CDR3 has 10 residues. CDR1 and CDR2 from the germline V gene are SGHDN and FVKESK. CDR3 nucleotides: TGTGCCAGCAGCCAAGTCCGGGAGGTTTTC. Its translation: CASSQVREVF.

The rearrangement joins TRBV5-8 to TRBJ2-1; 7 positions agree with TRBD1. Looked up from germline, CDR1 is SGHTS and CDR2 is YDEGEE. V shed 4 bases, J shed 6 bases, and the junction held 10 bases outside the gene matches. This CDR3 has 15 residues. The CDR3 nucleotides read TGTGCCAGCAGCCCCCGGACAGGTCATGGCAATGAGCAGTTCTTC. Translating it yields CASSPRTGHGNEQFF.

This rearrangement joins TRBV7-9 to TRBJ1-2, with no clear D. The germline CDR1 and CDR2 sequences are SEHNR and FQNEAQ (reference sequence). The CDR3 extends over 15 amino acids. V lost 2 bases to trimming and J lost 0 bases, with 10 bases between them. The CDR3 loop is CASSLSRVPNYGYTF. The CDR3, as DNA: TGTGCCAGCAGCTTATCTCGGGTCCCTAACTATGGCTACACCTTC.

This chain joins TRBV18 and TRBJ2-1; 8 nucleotides line up with TRBD2. Germline loops: CDR1 KGHSH, CDR2 LQKENI. The V gene end was trimmed by 1 base and the J gene end by 3 bases; junction bases not matched to a gene: 11. This CDR3 has 18 residues. Written as DNA, the CDR3 is TGTGCCAGCTCACCACGTTTCGGCGGGAGGACCTACTACAATGAGCAGTTCTTC. This gives the protein CASSPRFGGRTYYNEQFF.

This clone appeared a single time. The V gene is TRBV4-2, the J gene TRBJ1-3, with 7 bases aligning to TRBD1. This CDR3 is built from 16 residues. CDR1 and CDR2 from the germline V gene are LGHNA and YNFKEQ. V was pared by 0 bases and J by 4 bases, with 6 bases of the junction left unmatched. Here the CDR3 DNA reads TGTGCCAGCAGCCAAGAACCGACAGGGATCGGAAACACCATATATTTT. It yields the protein CASSQEPTGIGNTIYF.

V gene TRBV5-6 combines with J gene TRBJ2-7; D is perhaps TRBD2 (5 bases). From germline, CDR1 is SGHDT and CDR2 YYEEEE. This CDR3 region has 14 residues. With 2 bases removed from V and 2 bases from J, the gap between germline ends came to 11 bases. As DNA, the CDR3 is TGTGCCAGCAGCTTTTGGTGGGAGACCTACGAGCAGTACTTC. This encodes CASSFWWETYEQYF. Drawing the rest from reference TRBV5-6 and TRBJ2-7, the complete variable domain is DAGVTQSPTHLIKTRGQQVTLRCSPKSGHDTVSWYQQALGQGPQFIFQYYEEEERQRGNFPDRFSGHQFPNYSSELNVNALLLGDSALYLCASSFWWETYEQYFGPGTRLTVT.

J is TRBJ2-3 and V is TRBV2; 13 positions agree with TRBD2. Germline V gene lookup returns CDR1 SNHLY and CDR2 FYNNEI. The CDR3 covers 15 residues. J gave up 8 bases and V 4 bases, and 6 bases lay outside the gene matches. DNA for the CDR3: TGTGCCAGCAGTGCGGGACTAGCGGGGACGGGTACGCAGTATTTT. Translation gives CASSAGLAGTGTQYF.